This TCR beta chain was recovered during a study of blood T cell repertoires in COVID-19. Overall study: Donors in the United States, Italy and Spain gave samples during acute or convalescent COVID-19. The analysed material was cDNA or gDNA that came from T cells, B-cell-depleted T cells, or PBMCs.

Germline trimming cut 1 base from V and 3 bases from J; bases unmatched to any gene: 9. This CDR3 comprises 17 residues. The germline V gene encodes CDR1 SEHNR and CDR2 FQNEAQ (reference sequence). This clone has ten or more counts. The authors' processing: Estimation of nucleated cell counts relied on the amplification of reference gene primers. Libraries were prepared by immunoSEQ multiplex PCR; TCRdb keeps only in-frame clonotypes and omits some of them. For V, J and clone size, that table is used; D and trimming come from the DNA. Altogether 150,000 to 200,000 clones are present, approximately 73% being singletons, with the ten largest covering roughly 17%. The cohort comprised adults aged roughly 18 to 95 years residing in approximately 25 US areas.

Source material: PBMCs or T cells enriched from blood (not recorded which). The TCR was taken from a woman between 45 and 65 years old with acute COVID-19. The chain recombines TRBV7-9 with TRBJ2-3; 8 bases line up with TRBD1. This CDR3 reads CASSLGSTGARTDTQYF. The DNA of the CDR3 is TGTGCCAGCAGCTTAGGGTCGACAGGGGCCAGAACAGATACGCAGTATTTT.